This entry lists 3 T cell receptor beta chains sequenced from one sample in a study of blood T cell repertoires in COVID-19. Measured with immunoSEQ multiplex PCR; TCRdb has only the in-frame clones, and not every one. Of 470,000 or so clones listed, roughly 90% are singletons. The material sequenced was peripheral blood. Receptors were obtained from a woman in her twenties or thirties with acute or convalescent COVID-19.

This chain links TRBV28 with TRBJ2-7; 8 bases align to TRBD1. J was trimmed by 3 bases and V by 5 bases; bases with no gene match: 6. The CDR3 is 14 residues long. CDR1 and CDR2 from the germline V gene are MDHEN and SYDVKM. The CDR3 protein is CASSPTGTGYEQYF. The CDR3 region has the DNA TGTGCCAGCAGTCCGACTGGGACAGGCTACGAGCAGTACTTC.

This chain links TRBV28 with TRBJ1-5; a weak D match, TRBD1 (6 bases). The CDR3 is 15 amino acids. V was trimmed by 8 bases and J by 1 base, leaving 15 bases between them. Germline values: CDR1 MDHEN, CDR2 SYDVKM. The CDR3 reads CASGLEGGSNQPQHF. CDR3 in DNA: TGTGCCAGCGGACTAGAGGGGGGGAGCAATCAGCCCCAGCATTTT.

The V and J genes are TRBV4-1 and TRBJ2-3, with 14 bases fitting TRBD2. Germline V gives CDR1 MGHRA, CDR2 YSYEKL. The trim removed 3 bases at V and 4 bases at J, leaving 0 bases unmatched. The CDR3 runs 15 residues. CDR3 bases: TGCGCCAGCAGCCAGACTAGCGGGGGGGCAGATACGCAGTATTTT. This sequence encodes CASSQTSGGADTQYF.